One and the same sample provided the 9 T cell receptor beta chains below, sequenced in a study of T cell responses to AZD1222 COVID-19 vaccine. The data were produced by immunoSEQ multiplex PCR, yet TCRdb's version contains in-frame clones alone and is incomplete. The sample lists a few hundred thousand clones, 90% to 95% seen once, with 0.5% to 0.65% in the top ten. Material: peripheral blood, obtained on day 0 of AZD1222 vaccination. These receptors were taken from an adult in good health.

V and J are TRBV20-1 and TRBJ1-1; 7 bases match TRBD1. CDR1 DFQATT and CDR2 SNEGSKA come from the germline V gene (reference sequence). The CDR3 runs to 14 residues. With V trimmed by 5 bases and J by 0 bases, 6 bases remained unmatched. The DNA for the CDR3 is TGCAGTGCTCGTGAGGGGGCGATGAACACTGAAGCTTTCTTT. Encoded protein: CSAREGAMNTEAFF.

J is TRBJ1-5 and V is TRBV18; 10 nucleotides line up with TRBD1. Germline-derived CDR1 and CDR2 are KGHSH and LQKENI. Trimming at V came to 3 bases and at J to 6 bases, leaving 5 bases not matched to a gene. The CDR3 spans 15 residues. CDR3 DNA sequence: TGTGCCAGCTCACCCGGGACAGGGGTAACTCAGCCCCAGCATTTT. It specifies CASSPGTGVTQPQHF.

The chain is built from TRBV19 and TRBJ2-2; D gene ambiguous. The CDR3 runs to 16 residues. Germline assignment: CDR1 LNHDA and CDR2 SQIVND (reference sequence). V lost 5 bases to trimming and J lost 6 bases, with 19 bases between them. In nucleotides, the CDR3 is TGTGCCAGTAGTGCGCCAGCCGGGCCCAGTCCCGGGGAGCTGTTTTTT. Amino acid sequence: CASSAPAGPSPGELFF.

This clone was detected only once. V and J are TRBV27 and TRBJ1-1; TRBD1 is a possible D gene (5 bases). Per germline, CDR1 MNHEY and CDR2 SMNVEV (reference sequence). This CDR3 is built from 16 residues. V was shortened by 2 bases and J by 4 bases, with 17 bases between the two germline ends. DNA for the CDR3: TGTGCCAGCAGTTTAATCCCCCAAGGGGTTAGCACTGAAGCTTTCTTT. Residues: CASSLIPQGVSTEAFF.

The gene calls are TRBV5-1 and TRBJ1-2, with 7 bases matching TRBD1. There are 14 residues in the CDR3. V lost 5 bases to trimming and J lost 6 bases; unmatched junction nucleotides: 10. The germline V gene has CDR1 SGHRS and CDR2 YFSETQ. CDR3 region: CASSNRGPVNGYTF. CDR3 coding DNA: TGCGCCAGCAGTAACAGGGGTCCCGTCAATGGCTACACCTTC.

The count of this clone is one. Written as DNA, the CDR3 is TGTGCCAGCAGTTATGAGGTCTACAATGAGCAGTTCTTC. It yields the protein CASSYEVYNEQFF. The genes are TRBV6-6 and TRBJ2-1; no reliable D call. The V gene lost 3 bases and the J gene lost 3 bases, with 6 bases spanning the gap. Germline CDR1 and CDR2: MNHNY and SVGAGI (reference sequence). The CDR3 is 13 amino acids.

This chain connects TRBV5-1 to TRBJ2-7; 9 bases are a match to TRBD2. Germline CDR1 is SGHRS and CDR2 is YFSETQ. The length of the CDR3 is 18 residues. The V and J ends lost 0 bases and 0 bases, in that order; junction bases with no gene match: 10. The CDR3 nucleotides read TGCGCCAGCAGCTTGGGTTGGACTAGCGATTCTAGCTCCTACGAGCAGTACTTC. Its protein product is CASSLGWTSDSSSYEQYF. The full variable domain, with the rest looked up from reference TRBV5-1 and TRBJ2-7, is KAGVTQTPRYLIKTRGQQVTLSCSPISGHRSVSWYQQTPGQGLQFLFEYFSETQRNKGNFPGRFSGRQFSNSRSEMNVSTLELGDSALYLCASSLGWTSDSSSYEQYFGPGTRLTVT.

CDR3 amino acids: CASSFNSGTHFPHEQYF. For the CDR3, the DNA is TGTGCCAGTAGTTTCAACTCCGGGACACACTTCCCCCACGAGCAGTACTTC. V gene TRBV19 combines with J gene TRBJ2-7, with a possible D match to TRBD1 (6 bases). V was trimmed by 5 bases and J by 5 bases, leaving 25 bases between them. CDR1 LNHDA and CDR2 SQIVND come from the germline V gene (reference sequence). The CDR3 consists of 17 residues.

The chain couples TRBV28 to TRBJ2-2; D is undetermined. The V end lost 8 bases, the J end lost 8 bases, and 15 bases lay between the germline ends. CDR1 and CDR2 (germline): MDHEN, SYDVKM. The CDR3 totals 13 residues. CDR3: CASRPREGGELFF. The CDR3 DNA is TGTGCCAGCCGGCCACGCGAAGGGGGGGAGCTGTTTTTT.